Listed below are T cell receptor beta chains from one sample, sequenced in a study of blood T cell repertoires in COVID-19. The data were produced by immunoSEQ multiplex PCR, yet TCRdb's version contains in-frame clones alone and is incomplete. The sample contains 390,000 or so clones, around 87% of which appear only once. The source material was peripheral blood. The receptors here all came from a woman aged 25 to 39 with COVID-19, enrolled during active disease. CDR3s include the opening cysteine and the closing phenylalanine or tryptophan. Fields, in order: clone size, V gene, D gene, J gene, CDR3 protein, CDR3 DNA. D genes are given only for firm matches. A clone size is listed for some rows: how often the clone was seen (once, few, many), or a class if it is expanded.

clone_size: NA; v_call: TRBV2; d_call: NA; j_call: TRBJ1-5; cdr3_aa: CASSEPRGSNQPQHF; cdr3_nt: TGTGCCAGCAGTGAACCCAGGGGTAGCAATCAGCCCCAGCATTTT
clone_size: NA; v_call: TRBV7-9; d_call: NA; j_call: TRBJ1-4; cdr3_aa: CASSLGRATNEKLFF; cdr3_nt: TGTGCCAGCAGCCTCGGGCGGGCAACTAATGAAAAACTGTTTTTT
clone_size: few; v_call: TRBV6-4; d_call: NA; j_call: TRBJ2-2; cdr3_aa: CASRPSGGTAGELFF; cdr3_nt: TGTGCCAGCAGGCCGTCAGGAGGGACGGCCGGGGAGCTGTTTTTT
clone_size: NA; v_call: TRBV18; d_call: NA; j_call: TRBJ1-5; cdr3_aa: CASSLRGGANQPQHF; cdr3_nt: TGTGCCAGCTCCCTGCGGGGGGGGGCCAATCAGCCCCAGCATTTT
clone_size: NA; v_call: TRBV9; d_call: TRBD1; j_call: TRBJ2-5; cdr3_aa: CASSIGQVDQETQYF; cdr3_nt: TGTGCCAGCAGCATCGGACAGGTAGATCAAGAGACCCAGTACTTC
clone_size: NA; v_call: TRBV4-1; d_call: TRBD2; j_call: TRBJ2-3; cdr3_aa: CASSQRTSGRGTDTQYF; cdr3_nt: TGCGCCAGCAGCCAAAGGACTAGCGGGAGAGGGACAGATACGCAGTATTTT
clone_size: NA; v_call: TRBV11-2; d_call: TRBD1; j_call: TRBJ2-5; cdr3_aa: CASSLGDRGGQETQYF; cdr3_nt: TGTGCCAGCAGCTTGGGGGACAGGGGTGGACAAGAGACCCAGTACTTC
clone_size: NA; v_call: TRBV15; d_call: TRBD1; j_call: TRBJ2-1; cdr3_aa: CATSRTGQGGSDEQFF; cdr3_nt: TGTGCCACCAGCAGGACGGGACAGGGCGGTTCGGATGAGCAGTTCTTC
clone_size: few; v_call: TRBV10-2; d_call: NA; j_call: TRBJ2-1; cdr3_aa: CASSEWLAYEQFF; cdr3_nt: TGCGCCAGCAGTGAATGGCTAGCCTATGAGCAGTTCTTC
clone_size: NA; v_call: TRBV5-1; d_call: NA; j_call: TRBJ2-7; cdr3_aa: CASRDEFGEQYF; cdr3_nt: TGCGCCAGCAGGGATGAATTCGGGGAGCAGTACTTC
clone_size: few; v_call: TRBV6-5; d_call: NA; j_call: TRBJ1-4; cdr3_aa: CASRSTDRGEKLFF; cdr3_nt: TGTGCCAGCAGGAGTACGGACCGGGGGGAAAAACTGTTTTTT
clone_size: many; v_call: TRBV6-1; d_call: TRBD1; j_call: TRBJ2-7; cdr3_aa: CASSEGDSSYEQYF; cdr3_nt: TGTGCCAGCAGTGAAGGGGACAGCTCCTACGAGCAGTACTTC
clone_size: NA; v_call: TRBV2; d_call: TRBD2; j_call: TRBJ2-3; cdr3_aa: CASNLAGTTDTQYF; cdr3_nt: TGTGCCAGCAACCTAGCGGGTACCACAGATACGCAGTATTTT
clone_size: NA; v_call: TRBV5-4; d_call: NA; j_call: TRBJ1-1; cdr3_aa: CASSLQAMNTEAFF; cdr3_nt: TGTGCCAGCAGCTTGCAGGCCATGAACACTGAAGCTTTCTTT
clone_size: NA; v_call: TRBV27; d_call: TRBD1; j_call: TRBJ2-2; cdr3_aa: CASSPGTGKNTGELFF; cdr3_nt: TGTGCCAGCAGCCCCGGGACAGGCAAAAACACCGGGGAGCTGTTTTTT
clone_size: NA; v_call: TRBV5-1; d_call: TRBD2; j_call: TRBJ2-7; cdr3_aa: CASSLGTSGTYEQYF; cdr3_nt: TGCGCCAGCAGCTTGGGGACTAGCGGGACCTACGAGCAGTACTTC
clone_size: NA; v_call: TRBV2; d_call: TRBD2; j_call: TRBJ2-1; cdr3_aa: CASSWTSGSMQQQFF; cdr3_nt: TGTGCCAGCAGTTGGACTAGCGGGAGCATGCAGCAGCAGTTCTTC
clone_size: NA; v_call: TRBV10-3; d_call: NA; j_call: TRBJ2-3; cdr3_aa: CATYSASTDTQYF; cdr3_nt: TGTGCCACCTACTCCGCCAGCACAGATACGCAGTATTTT
clone_size: NA; v_call: TRBV4-3; d_call: TRBD1; j_call: TRBJ2-2; cdr3_aa: CASSQVPDRGPGELFF; cdr3_nt: TGCGCCAGCAGCCAAGTCCCCGACAGGGGCCCCGGGGAGCTGTTTTTT
clone_size: NA; v_call: TRBV5-1; d_call: NA; j_call: TRBJ1-1; cdr3_aa: CASSLGRGGKNTEAFF; cdr3_nt: TGCGCCAGCAGCTTGGGTCGGGGAGGTAAGAACACTGAAGCTTTCTTT
clone_size: NA; v_call: TRBV12-5; d_call: TRBD1; j_call: TRBJ2-3; cdr3_aa: CASGQGQGAADTQYF; cdr3_nt: TGTGCTAGTGGCCAGGGACAGGGGGCGGCAGATACGCAGTATTTT
clone_size: NA; v_call: TRBV6-2/TRBV6-3; d_call: TRBD1; j_call: TRBJ1-5; cdr3_aa: CASSLTGFNQPQHF; cdr3_nt: TGTGCCAGCAGCCTGACAGGGTTTAATCAGCCCCAGCATTTT
clone_size: NA; v_call: TRBV6-5; d_call: NA; j_call: TRBJ2-2; cdr3_aa: CASGLQGFSGELFF; cdr3_nt: TGTGCCAGCGGCCTTCAGGGATTCTCCGGGGAGCTGTTTTTT
clone_size: NA; v_call: TRBV28; d_call: NA; j_call: TRBJ2-4; cdr3_aa: CASSKRVGLAKNIQYF; cdr3_nt: TGTGCCAGCAGCAAGAGGGTGGGCCTAGCCAAAAACATTCAGTACTTC
clone_size: NA; v_call: TRBV5-1; d_call: TRBD2; j_call: TRBJ2-3; cdr3_aa: CASSLGTSGITDTQYF; cdr3_nt: TGCGCCAGCAGCTTGGGTACTAGCGGGATCACAGATACGCAGTATTTT
clone_size: NA; v_call: TRBV5-1; d_call: NA; j_call: TRBJ2-7; cdr3_aa: CASRAFPGETYEQYF; cdr3_nt: TGCGCCAGCAGGGCCTTCCCGGGAGAAACTTACGAGCAGTACTTC
clone_size: NA; v_call: TRBV27; d_call: TRBD1; j_call: TRBJ1-1; cdr3_aa: CASSLEGQAPTEAFF; cdr3_nt: TGTGCCAGCAGTTTAGAAGGACAGGCCCCCACGGAAGCTTTCTTT
clone_size: few; v_call: TRBV7-2; d_call: NA; j_call: TRBJ2-1; cdr3_aa: CASSLMATPEDEQFF; cdr3_nt: TGTGCCAGCAGCTTGATGGCCACCCCGGAGGATGAGCAGTTCTTC
clone_size: NA; v_call: TRBV5-1; d_call: NA; j_call: TRBJ1-1; cdr3_aa: CASSLALQGHTEAFF; cdr3_nt: TGCGCCAGCAGCTTGGCGCTACAGGGACACACTGAAGCTTTCTTT
clone_size: NA; v_call: TRBV18; d_call: TRBD1; j_call: TRBJ2-1; cdr3_aa: CASSPLGQGAGEQFF; cdr3_nt: TGTGCCAGCTCACCGCTCGGACAGGGGGCAGGTGAGCAGTTCTTC
clone_size: NA; v_call: TRBV4-1; d_call: NA; j_call: TRBJ1-6; cdr3_aa: CASSQGRNSPLHF; cdr3_nt: TGCGCCAGCAGCCAAGGGAGAAATTCACCCCTCCACTTT
clone_size: NA; v_call: TRBV6-6; d_call: TRBD1; j_call: TRBJ1-2; cdr3_aa: CASILQGAPSTYGYTF; cdr3_nt: TGTGCCAGCATCCTACAGGGGGCTCCCTCTACCTATGGCTACACCTTC
clone_size: NA; v_call: TRBV19; d_call: TRBD1; j_call: TRBJ1-5; cdr3_aa: CASTQTGGSNQPQHF; cdr3_nt: TGTGCCAGTACCCAAACAGGGGGGAGCAATCAGCCCCAGCATTTT
clone_size: NA; v_call: TRBV2; d_call: TRBD1; j_call: TRBJ2-3; cdr3_aa: CASRGQGWRDTQYF; cdr3_nt: TGTGCCAGCAGGGGACAGGGTTGGAGAGATACGCAGTATTTT
clone_size: NA; v_call: TRBV4-3; d_call: TRBD2; j_call: TRBJ2-5; cdr3_aa: CASSQAGRQETQYF; cdr3_nt: TGCGCCAGCAGCCAAGCCGGGAGGCAAGAGACCCAGTACTTC
clone_size: once; v_call: TRBV14; d_call: NA; j_call: TRBJ1-2; cdr3_aa: CASSQIQGVHYGYTF; cdr3_nt: TGTGCCAGCAGCCAAATACAGGGAGTGCACTATGGCTACACCTTC
clone_size: NA; v_call: TRBV19; d_call: NA; j_call: TRBJ1-5; cdr3_aa: CASTQTPGNQPQHF; cdr3_nt: TGTGCCAGTACTCAGACCCCGGGGAATCAGCCCCAGCATTTT
clone_size: NA; v_call: TRBV15; d_call: NA; j_call: TRBJ1-5; cdr3_aa: CATRETPYQPQHF; cdr3_nt: TGTGCCACCCGGGAGACACCCTATCAGCCCCAGCATTTT
clone_size: NA; v_call: TRBV28; d_call: NA; j_call: TRBJ2-4; cdr3_aa: CASSFFGLAKNIQYF; cdr3_nt: TGTGCCAGCAGTTTTTTCGGTTTAGCCAAAAACATTCAGTACTTC
clone_size: NA; v_call: TRBV2; d_call: NA; j_call: TRBJ2-3; cdr3_aa: CASQTMETQYF; cdr3_nt: TGTGCCAGCCAGACCATGGAGACGCAGTATTTT
clone_size: NA; v_call: TRBV6-2/TRBV6-3; d_call: NA; j_call: TRBJ1-6; cdr3_aa: CASSYSGQNSPLHF; cdr3_nt: TGTGCCAGCAGTTACTCCGGACAGAATTCACCCCTCCACTTT
clone_size: NA; v_call: TRBV24-1; d_call: NA; j_call: TRBJ2-2; cdr3_aa: CATSSGSRGDTGELFF; cdr3_nt: TGTGCCACCAGCTCCGGGAGCAGGGGGGACACCGGGGAGCTGTTTTTT
clone_size: NA; v_call: TRBV3-1/TRBV3-2; d_call: TRBD2; j_call: TRBJ2-7; cdr3_aa: CASSQTPSGRHEQYF; cdr3_nt: TGTGCCAGCAGCCAGACACCTAGCGGGAGACACGAGCAGTACTTC
clone_size: NA; v_call: TRBV20-1; d_call: NA; j_call: TRBJ2-7; cdr3_aa: CSANRVLEQYF; cdr3_nt: TGCAGTGCAAACAGGGTTCTCGAGCAGTACTTC
clone_size: NA; v_call: TRBV28; d_call: NA; j_call: TRBJ1-5; cdr3_aa: CASSPPNSNHAQHF; cdr3_nt: TGTGCCAGCAGCCCACCGAATAGCAATCATGCCCAGCATTTT
clone_size: few; v_call: TRBV6-2/TRBV6-3; d_call: NA; j_call: TRBJ1-5; cdr3_aa: CASSYSVGDWGNQPQHF; cdr3_nt: TGTGCCAGCAGTTACTCGGTGGGGGACTGGGGCAATCAGCCCCAGCATTTT
clone_size: NA; v_call: TRBV5-5; d_call: TRBD2; j_call: TRBJ2-1; cdr3_aa: CASSLVAGVLEQFF; cdr3_nt: TGTGCCAGCAGCTTGGTAGCGGGAGTCCTTGAGCAGTTCTTC
clone_size: NA; v_call: TRBV29-1; d_call: TRBD2; j_call: TRBJ2-1; cdr3_aa: CSVLGSGRSIYEQFF; cdr3_nt: TGCAGCGTTCTAGGTAGCGGGAGGAGTATTTATGAGCAGTTCTTC
clone_size: NA; v_call: TRBV4-1; d_call: NA; j_call: TRBJ1-2; cdr3_aa: CASSQGLGGAGYGYTF; cdr3_nt: TGCGCCAGCAGCCAAGGACTGGGTGGGGCAGGCTATGGCTACACCTTC
clone_size: NA; v_call: TRBV7-7; d_call: NA; j_call: TRBJ2-1; cdr3_aa: CASSLGEGGGNEQFF; cdr3_nt: TGTGCTAGCAGCTTAGGGGAAGGGGGGGGCAATGAGCAGTTCTTC
clone_size: NA; v_call: TRBV6-5; d_call: TRBD2; j_call: TRBJ2-5; cdr3_aa: CASSSWAGGPRETQYF; cdr3_nt: TGTGCCAGCAGTTCCTGGGCGGGAGGGCCACGCGAGACCCAGTACTTC
clone_size: NA; v_call: TRBV4-2; d_call: TRBD1; j_call: TRBJ2-2; cdr3_aa: CASSPRRDSAITGELFF; cdr3_nt: TGTGCCAGCAGCCCCAGACGGGACAGCGCAATCACCGGGGAGCTGTTTTTT
clone_size: NA; v_call: TRBV19; d_call: NA; j_call: TRBJ1-1; cdr3_aa: CASSKSGALNTEAFF; cdr3_nt: TGTGCCAGTAGTAAGTCGGGAGCTTTGAACACTGAAGCTTTCTTT
clone_size: NA; v_call: TRBV29-1; d_call: TRBD2; j_call: TRBJ2-3; cdr3_aa: CSVLRLAGGPTDTQYF; cdr3_nt: TGCAGCGTCCTTCGACTAGCGGGAGGGCCGACAGATACGCAGTATTTT
clone_size: NA; v_call: TRBV4-2; d_call: NA; j_call: TRBJ1-4; cdr3_aa: CASSQFIGGEEKLFF; cdr3_nt: TGTGCCAGCAGCCAATTCATCGGGGGTGAGGAAAAACTGTTTTTT
clone_size: NA; v_call: TRBV2; d_call: NA; j_call: TRBJ2-7; cdr3_aa: CASRAFYEQYF; cdr3_nt: TGTGCCAGCAGGGCCTTTTACGAGCAGTACTTC
clone_size: NA; v_call: TRBV5-4; d_call: NA; j_call: TRBJ2-3; cdr3_aa: CASSLAGKSFTDTQYF; cdr3_nt: TGTGCCAGCAGCTTGGCAGGAAAAAGTTTCACAGATACGCAGTATTTT
clone_size: NA; v_call: TRBV21-1; d_call: NA; j_call: TRBJ2-7; cdr3_aa: CASSKEEGTYEQYF; cdr3_nt: TGTGCCAGCAGCAAAGAGGAGGGAACGTACGAGCAGTACTTC